This TCR beta chain is drawn from a study of T cell repertoires in cytomegalovirus infection. About the research overall: Indicated by public TCR beta signatures were CMV infection and matching HLA type. The study, taken as a whole, reports: CMV carriers having the relevant HLA were flagged by cumulative public TCR beta family frequency.

One entry per CDR3 protein, called by TCRdb with MiXCR from the reads. The sample yields fewer than 950,000 distinct CDR3 sequences, about 31% seen once. Details on this clonotype: Its specificity is unknown.

V gave up 7 bases and J gave up 6 bases; unmatched junction bases: 13. The CDR3 runs 16 residues. CDR1 is ENHRY, CDR2 SYGVKD, per germline. The TCR was taken from a human donor in good health (CMV status not recorded). Some clones in this sample may be carry-over from other donors' samples. The J gene is TRBJ1-2, the V gene TRBV10-3; 11 nucleotides agree with TRBD1. The sequencing used cultured CD8+ T cells from PBMCs, collected from culture after CMV antigen stimulation. The CDR3 reads CAINDLDRGLRDGYTF. The CDR3 DNA sequence: TGTGCCATCAACGACTTGGACAGGGGGCTCAGGGATGGCTACACCTTC.